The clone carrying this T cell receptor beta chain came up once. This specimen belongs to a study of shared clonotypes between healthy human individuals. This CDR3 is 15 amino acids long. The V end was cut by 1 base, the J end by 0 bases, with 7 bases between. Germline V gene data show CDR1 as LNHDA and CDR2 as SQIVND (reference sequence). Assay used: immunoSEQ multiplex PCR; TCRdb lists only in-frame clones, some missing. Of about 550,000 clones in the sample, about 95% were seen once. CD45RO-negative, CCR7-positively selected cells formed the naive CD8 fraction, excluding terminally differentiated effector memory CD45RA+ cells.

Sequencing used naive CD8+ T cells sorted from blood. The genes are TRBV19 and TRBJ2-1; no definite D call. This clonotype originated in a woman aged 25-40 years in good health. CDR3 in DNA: TGTGCCAGTAGTATAGGGTTTGCCTCCTACAATGAGCAGTTCTTC. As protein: CASSIGFASYNEQFF.